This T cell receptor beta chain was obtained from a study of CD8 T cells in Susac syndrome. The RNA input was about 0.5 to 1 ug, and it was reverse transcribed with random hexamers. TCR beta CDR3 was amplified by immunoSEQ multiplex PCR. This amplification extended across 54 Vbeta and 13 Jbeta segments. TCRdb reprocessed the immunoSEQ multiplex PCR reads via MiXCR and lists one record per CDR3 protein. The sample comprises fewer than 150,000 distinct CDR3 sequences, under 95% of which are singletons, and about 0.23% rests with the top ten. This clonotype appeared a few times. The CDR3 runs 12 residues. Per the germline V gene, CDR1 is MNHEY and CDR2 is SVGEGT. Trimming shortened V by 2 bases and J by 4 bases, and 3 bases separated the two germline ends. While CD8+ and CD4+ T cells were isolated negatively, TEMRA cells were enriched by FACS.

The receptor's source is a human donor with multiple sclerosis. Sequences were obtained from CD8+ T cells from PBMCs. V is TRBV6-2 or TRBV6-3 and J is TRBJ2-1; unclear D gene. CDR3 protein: CASSYGYNEQFF. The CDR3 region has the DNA TGTGCCAGCAGTTACGGGTACAATGAGCAGTTCTTC.